What follows describes a single T cell receptor (beta chain). Then a second PCR, running about 6 to 11 cycles, was carried out with a sample-barcoded 5' primer and a J-beta primer mix. TCRdb re-called the 5' RACE reads through MiXCR, storing one row per CDR3 protein. The sample shows approximately 2,000,000 distinct CDR3 sequences, roughly two fifths of them seen only once. The sample is drawn from a study of blood T cells in healthy people across ages. The V gene's germline CDR1 is DFQATT and CDR2 SNEGSKA (reference sequence). The CDR3 runs to 13 residues. J lost 5 bases, V lost 4 bases, and 5 bases had no gene match.

Sequenced material: blood. This sequence joins TRBV20-1 and TRBJ2-7, with TRBD2 matching over 10 bases. The TCR was taken from a human donor in good health. The CDR3 DNA is TGCAGTGCTACAGCGGGAGGGCGCGACGAGCAGTACTTC. It translates to CSATAGGRDEQYF.